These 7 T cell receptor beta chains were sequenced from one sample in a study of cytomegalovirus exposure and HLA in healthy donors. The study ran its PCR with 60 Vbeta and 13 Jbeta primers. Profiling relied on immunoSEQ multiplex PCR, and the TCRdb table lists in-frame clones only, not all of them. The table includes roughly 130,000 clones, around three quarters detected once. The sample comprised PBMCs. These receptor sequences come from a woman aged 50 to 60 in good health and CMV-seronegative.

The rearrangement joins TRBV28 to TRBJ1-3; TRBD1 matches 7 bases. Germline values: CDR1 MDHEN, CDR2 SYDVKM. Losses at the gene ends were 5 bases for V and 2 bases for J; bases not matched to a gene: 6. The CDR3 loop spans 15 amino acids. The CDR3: CASSRDRVAGNTIYF. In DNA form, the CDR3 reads TGTGCCAGCAGTCGCGACAGGGTGGCTGGAAACACCATATATTTT.

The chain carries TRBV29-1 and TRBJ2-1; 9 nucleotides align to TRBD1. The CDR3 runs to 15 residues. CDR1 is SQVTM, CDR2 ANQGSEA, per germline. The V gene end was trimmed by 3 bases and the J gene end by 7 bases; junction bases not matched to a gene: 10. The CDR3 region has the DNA TGCAGCGTTGAGGGGGGGACAGGGAGGCGTAATGAGCAGTTCTTC. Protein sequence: CSVEGGTGRRNEQFF.

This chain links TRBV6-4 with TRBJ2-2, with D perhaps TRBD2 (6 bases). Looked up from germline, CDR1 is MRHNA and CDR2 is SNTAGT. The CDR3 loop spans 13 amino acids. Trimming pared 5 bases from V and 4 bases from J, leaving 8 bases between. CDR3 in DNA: TGTGCCAGCAGTAAGGAGGGCACCGGGGAGCTGTTTTTT. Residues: CASSKEGTGELFF.

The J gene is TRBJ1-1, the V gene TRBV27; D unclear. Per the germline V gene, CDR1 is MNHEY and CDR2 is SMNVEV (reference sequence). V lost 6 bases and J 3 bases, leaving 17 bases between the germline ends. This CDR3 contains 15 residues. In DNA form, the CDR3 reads TGTGCCAGCAGCCCCGAAGCGGGCAGTCACACTGAAGCTTTCTTT. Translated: CASSPEAGSHTEAFF.

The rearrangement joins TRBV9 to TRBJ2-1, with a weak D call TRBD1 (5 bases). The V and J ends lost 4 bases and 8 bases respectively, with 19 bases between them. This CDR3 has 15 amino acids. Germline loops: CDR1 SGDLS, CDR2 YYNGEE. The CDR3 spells CASSFMPQGHDEQFF. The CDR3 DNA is TGTGCCAGCAGCTTTATGCCTCAGGGTCACGATGAGCAGTTCTTC.

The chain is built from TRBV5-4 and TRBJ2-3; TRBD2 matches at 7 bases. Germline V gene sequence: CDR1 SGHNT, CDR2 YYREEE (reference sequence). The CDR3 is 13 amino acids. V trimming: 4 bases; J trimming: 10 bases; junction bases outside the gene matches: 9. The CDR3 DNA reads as TGTGCCAGCAGCCAAGGGACTACCCCTTCGCAGTATTTT. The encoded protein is CASSQGTTPSQYF. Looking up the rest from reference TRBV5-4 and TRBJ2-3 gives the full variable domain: ETGVTQSPTHLIKTRGQQVTLRCSSQSGHNTVSWYQQALGQGPQFIFQYYREEENGRGNFPPRFSGLQFPNYSSELNVNALELDDSALYLCASSQGTTPSQYFGPGTRLTVL.

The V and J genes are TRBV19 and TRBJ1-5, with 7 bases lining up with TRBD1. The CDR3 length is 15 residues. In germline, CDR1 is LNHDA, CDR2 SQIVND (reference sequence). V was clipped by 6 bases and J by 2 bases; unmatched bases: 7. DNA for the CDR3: TGTGCCAGTAGAAACAGGGGATTAGGCAATCAGCCCCAGCATTTT. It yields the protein CASRNRGLGNQPQHF.